The source of this T cell receptor (beta chain) is a study of blood T cell repertoires in COVID-19. On the study more broadly: Whether acute or convalescent, the COVID-19 samples came from the United States, Italy and Spain. Sample material is recorded as cDNA or gDNA derived from T cells, B-cell-depleted T cells, or PBMCs.

CDR3 length equals 14 residues. V lost 7 bases, J lost 1 base, and 3 bases stayed unmatched. The V gene's germline CDR1 is MNHNY and CDR2 SVGAGI (reference sequence). In the authors' methods: Reference gene primers were amplified, and this amplification served to estimate nucleated cell counts. This table comes from immunoSEQ multiplex PCR, and its TCRdb copy is limited to in-frame clones, with some not included. D and trimming come from the DNA, and the V and J calls and clone size come from that table. The table has more than 35,000 clones, more than 75% seen once; the top ten hold about a sixth. This chain uses TRBV6-6 with TRBJ2-5; 10 bases are a match to TRBD2. Material: peripheral blood. This receptor was identified in a man between 65 and 80 years old with acute or convalescent COVID-19. The CDR3 DNA is TGTGCCAGCACTCGGACTAGCGGCCAAGAGACCCAGTACTTC. Residues: CASTRTSGQETQYF.